This T cell receptor beta chain appears in the sequencing data of a study of blood T cells in healthy people across ages. As regards this clonotype: The antigen is not known.

This CDR3 region has 12 residues. Germline V gene sequence: CDR1 SEHNR, CDR2 FQNEAQ (reference sequence). Trimming removed 5 bases at V and 5 bases at J, with 9 bases between. Sample-barcoded 5' priming and a J-beta primer mix drove a second PCR of 7 to 11 cycles. TCRdb re-analysed the 5' RACE reads in MiXCR, keeping a single row per CDR3 protein. In the table there are around 990,000 distinct CDR3 sequences, roughly 24% of which are singletons. Each sample yielded at least 5 micrograms of PBMC total RNA. Study observations and caveats: There was no known CMV status for donors, so expanded clonotype changes were possibly confounded.

The same sample was also used in a study of T cells of mothers and their children. That report adds: The study found thymic selection shapes TCR recombination output similarly in related and unrelated pairs.

The chain uses TRBV7-9 and TRBJ1-1; no firm D call. Sequenced material: blood. This receptor was taken from a girl aged 2 to 10 in good health. The CDR3 reads CASSTGKTEAFF. The CDR3 region has the DNA TGTGCCAGCAGCACCGGTAAAACTGAAGCTTTCTTT.